The clone carrying this T cell receptor (beta chain) has only a few counts. Its target is not known. This sample stems from a study of blood T cells in healthy people across ages. CDR3 size: 14 residues. The V end was cut by 3 bases, the J end by 3 bases, with 14 bases between. Germline V CDR1 and CDR2: DFQATT, SNEGSKA (reference sequence). Notes on the study in general: A greater number of naive CD4+ cells and higher diversity distinguished long-lived donors from aged donors. Percentage of naive T cells showed a strong correlation with TCR beta diversity. Underestimates were what the diversity estimates from one million T cells were considered to be.

Alongside a J-beta primer mix, a sample-barcoded 5' primer served in a second PCR lasting roughly 6 to 11 cycles. TCRdb recomputed calls from the 5' RACE reads with MiXCR, one row per CDR3 protein. The repertoire holds about 640,000 distinct CDR3 sequences, with around 54% as singletons. This sequence joins TRBV20-1 and TRBJ2-5, with D possibly matching TRBD2 (5 bases). The specimen was blood. The receptor was isolated from a man between 60 and 75 years old in good health. The CDR3 protein is CSARPSLPEETQYF. DNA for the CDR3: TGCAGTGCTAGGCCTAGCCTGCCCGAAGAGACCCAGTACTTC.